This passage covers 25 T cell receptor beta chains from one sample sequenced in a study of OX40 agonist ivuxolimab in advanced cancers. The data were produced by immunoSEQ multiplex PCR, yet TCRdb's version contains in-frame clones alone and is incomplete. The table has 55,000 to 75,000 clones, approximately 80% seen once. The specimen was CD4+ or CD8+ T cells sorted from blood, collected in a trial of the OX40 agonist ivuxolimab. Every receptor here comes from an adult with an advanced solid tumor such as melanoma, head and neck, liver or kidney cancer.

This chain links TRBV2 with TRBJ1-2; no firm D call. V dropped 3 bases and J dropped 1 base, with 3 bases sitting between them. CDR1 and CDR2 from the germline V gene are SNHLY and FYNNEI. The CDR3 is made up of 12 amino acids. CDR3 residues: CASSDYNYGYTF. The CDR3, as DNA: TGTGCCAGCAGTGATTATAACTATGGCTACACCTTC.

The chain combines TRBV9 with TRBJ2-5; D may be TRBD1 (5 bases). CDR1 is SGDLS and CDR2 is YYNGEE in the germline V gene. The CDR3 spans 15 residues. Deletions cut 0 bases from V and 4 bases from J, with 13 bases between. CDR3 sequence reads: CASSVAVGPGETQYF. In DNA, the CDR3 is TGTGCCAGCAGCGTAGCCGTGGGGCCGGGAGAGACCCAGTACTTC.

The CDR3 DNA is TGTGCCAGCTCTCGGACAGACAACTATGGCTACACCTTC. It is translated as CASSRTDNYGYTF. The chain couples TRBV18 to TRBJ1-2, with a tentative D call TRBD1 (6 bases). The CDR3 contains 13 residues. Deletions cut 6 bases from V and 2 bases from J, with 10 bases between. Germline V gives CDR1 KGHSH, CDR2 LQKENI.

This chain links TRBV5-4 with TRBJ2-3, with 9 bases aligning to TRBD2. CDR1 is SGHNT, CDR2 YYREEE, per germline (reference sequence). There are 16 residues in the CDR3. J gave up 0 bases and V 4 bases, and 6 bases lay outside the gene matches. CDR3 sequence (DNA): TGTGCCAGCAGCCTCCTTAGCGGGGGAAGCACAGATACGCAGTATTTT. Encoded protein: CASSLLSGGSTDTQYF.

This clone was observed once. The J gene is TRBJ2-7, the V gene TRBV27; D unclear. V dropped 4 bases and J dropped 2 bases, with 9 bases sitting between them. This CDR3 comprises 13 residues. Germline V CDR1 and CDR2: MNHEY, SMNVEV (reference sequence). The CDR3 region has the DNA TGTGCCAGCAGTTCCCCTCCACCCTACGAGCAGTACTTC. This codes for CASSSPPPYEQYF.

This rearrangement joins TRBV27 to TRBJ1-4; possible D gene TRBD1, 6 bases. V lost 4 bases to trimming and J lost 8 bases, with 17 bases between them. The germline gives CDR1 MNHEY, CDR2 SMNVEV (reference sequence). The CDR3 sequence is 15 residues long. CDR3 loop: CASSSYLQGSEKLFF. CDR3 nucleotides: TGTGCCAGCAGTTCCTATTTACAGGGAAGCGAAAAACTGTTTTTT.

The chain uses TRBV6-5 and TRBJ1-2, with D unclear. The CDR3 runs to 12 residues. With 4 bases removed from V and 3 bases from J, the gap between germline ends came to 6 bases. The V gene's germline CDR1 is MNHEY and CDR2 SVGAGI. As DNA, the CDR3 is TGTGCCAGCAGTTCCTCGGACTATGGCTACACCTTC. Encoded protein: CASSSSDYGYTF.

The J gene is TRBJ2-1, the V gene TRBV6-7; no reliable D call. TRBV6-7 is recorded as an ORF, its role being uncertain. Trimming removed 5 bases at V and 5 bases at J, with 22 bases between. The CDR3 length is 17 residues. The CDR3 reads CASSPKSLGFFHNEQFF. In nucleotides, the CDR3 is TGTGCCAGCAGTCCAAAATCTTTGGGATTTTTCCACAATGAGCAGTTCTTC.

To note about this clone: Other DNA sequences from this sample encode an identical CDR3 as well. V gene TRBV2 combines with J gene TRBJ2-3; no reliable D call. Trimming took off 6 bases at V and 3 bases at J, with 7 bases between the two ends. Germline assignment: CDR1 SNHLY and CDR2 FYNNEI. The length of the CDR3 is 12 residues. The CDR3 spells CASSPSTDTQYF. For the CDR3, the DNA is TGTGCCAGCAGCCCTTCGACAGATACGCAGTATTTT.

The V call is TRBV30, the J call TRBJ1-2; maybe TRBD1 (5 bases). Germline CDR1 GTSNPN, CDR2 SVGIG (reference sequence). This CDR3 is built from 13 residues. V was clipped by 0 bases and J by 7 bases, with 12 bases between them. The CDR3 reads CAWSVVGRGGYTF. The CDR3 region has the DNA TGTGCCTGGAGTGTAGTGGGGCGCGGTGGCTACACCTTC.

The CDR3, as DNA: TGTGCCAGTAGTAGGGACATGAATGGCAATCAGCCCCAGCATTTT. Its translation: CASSRDMNGNQPQHF. The chain combines TRBV19 with TRBJ1-5; D is perhaps TRBD1 (6 bases). CDR1 is LNHDA, CDR2 SQIVND, per germline (reference sequence). Trimming took off 4 bases at V and 2 bases at J, with 12 bases between the two ends. The CDR3 is 15 amino acids.

The CDR3 spells CASSQEGDRDTQYF. Here the CDR3 DNA reads TGCGCCAGCAGCCAAGAGGGGGATAGAGATACGCAGTATTTT. V usage is TRBV4-1 and J usage is TRBJ2-3; the D gene could be TRBD1 or TRBD2 (5 bases each). Trimming removed 0 bases from V and 5 bases from J, with 9 bases in between. This CDR3 is built from 14 residues. Germline CDR1 MGHRA, CDR2 YSYEKL.

The V gene is TRBV7-2, the J gene TRBJ1-5; D is uncertain. The CDR3 consists of 13 residues. V lost 6 bases to trimming and J lost 7 bases, with 13 bases between them. Per the germline V gene, CDR1 is SGHTA and CDR2 is FQGNSA. This CDR3 reads CASSIQTMQPQHF. The DNA for the CDR3 is TGTGCCAGCAGTATACAGACAATGCAGCCCCAGCATTTT. The full variable domain, with the rest looked up from reference TRBV7-2 and TRBJ1-5, is GAGVSQSPSNKVTEKGKDVELRCDPISGHTALYWYRQSLGQGLEFLIYFQGNSAPDKSGLPSDRFSAERTGGSVSTLTIQRTQQEDSAVYLCASSIQTMQPQHFGDGTRLSIL.

The chain combines TRBV5-1 with TRBJ1-1; D not certain. CDR3 length: 11 amino acids. Germline V gene data show CDR1 as SGHRS and CDR2 as YFSETQ. The V end lost 2 bases, the J end lost 7 bases, and 6 bases lay between the germline ends. CDR3 amino acids: CASSFGYEAFF. The DNA for the CDR3 is TGCGCCAGCAGCTTCGGCTATGAAGCTTTCTTT.

This clone has more than one count but fewer than ten. The genes are TRBV4-3 and TRBJ1-1; D unclear. V lost 1 base, J lost 4 bases, and 7 bases lay in between. This CDR3 comprises 13 residues. Germline lookup yields CDR1 LGHNA and CDR2 YSLEER. The CDR3 nucleotides are TGCGCCAGCAGCCAAGCAGTTCCCACTGAAGCTTTCTTT. It yields the protein CASSQAVPTEAFF.

Worth noting for this clone: An end of the junction does not agree with germline; a read error may underlie this. DNA of the CDR3: TGTGCCAGCAGCGCAGAAGGGCTAGCGGGGAATCAAGGGACCCAGTACTTC. Translated: CASSAEGLAGNQGTQYF. V is TRBV7-8 and J is TRBJ2-5; 9 bases match TRBD2. The germline gives CDR1 SGHVS, CDR2 FQNEAQ. This CDR3 has 17 amino acids.

V and J are TRBV10-3 and TRBJ2-1, with D uncertain. CDR1 ENHRY and CDR2 SYGVKD come from the germline V gene. The V end lost 3 bases, the J end lost 1 base, and 13 bases lay between the germline ends. CDR3 length: 16 residues. As DNA, the CDR3 is TGTGCCATCAGTGAAAGGACCTACCTATCCTACAATGAGCAGTTCTTC. It yields the protein CAISERTYLSYNEQFF.

The chain links TRBV11-3 to TRBJ2-3; 12 positions agree with TRBD2. Germline CDR1 SGHNT, CDR2 YENEEA. The CDR3 sequence is 14 residues long. V lost 5 bases, J lost 7 bases, and 4 bases stayed unmatched. This chain's CDR3 is CASSPRTSGNTQYF. The CDR3 region has the DNA TGTGCCAGCAGCCCCCGGACTAGCGGGAATACGCAGTATTTT.

The chain links TRBV5-5 to TRBJ1-5; a possible D gene is TRBD1 (5 bases). The V end lost 4 bases, the J end lost 2 bases, and 16 bases lay between the germline ends. The CDR3 totals 16 residues. Germline lookup yields CDR1 SGHKS and CDR2 YYEKEE (reference sequence). The CDR3 region has the DNA TGTGCCAGCAGCCCTTTGGTTGGGGCTGGCAATCAGCCCCAGCATTTT. The encoded protein is CASSPLVGAGNQPQHF.

The chain recombines TRBV27 with TRBJ1-2; possibly TRBD1 for D (6 bases). Germline assignment: CDR1 MNHEY and CDR2 SMNVEV (reference sequence). Trimming left V 4 bases short and J 7 bases short, with 16 bases between. The CDR3 sequence is 14 residues long. The chain's CDR3 is CASSSGGLVRGYTF. CDR3 nucleotides: TGTGCCAGCAGTTCCGGGGGCTTGGTGCGTGGCTACACCTTC.

This clone was detected a few times. At one of its ends the junction is not consistent with the germline gene, which may arise from a read error. The CDR3 DNA sequence: TGTGCCAGCAGCTTGGCGGGGTACGCTGGGAACACCATATATTTT. Translated, it gives CASSLAGYAGNTIYF. The chain couples TRBV7-9 to TRBJ1-3; D not certain. This CDR3 comprises 15 residues. The V gene's germline CDR1 is SEHNR and CDR2 FQNEAQ (reference sequence).

The chain joins TRBV10-1 to TRBJ2-7; 8 bases fit TRBD2. Germline-derived CDR1 and CDR2 are WNHNN and SYGVQD (reference sequence). V shed 4 bases and J 3 bases; nucleotides not matched to a gene: 11. This CDR3 is 16 amino acids long. The CDR3 loop reads CASSGSRGGRNYEQYF. The CDR3, as DNA: TGCGCCAGCAGTGGATCTAGGGGCGGGAGGAACTACGAGCAGTACTTC.

The chain joins TRBV9 to TRBJ2-4, with D uncertain. The CDR3 spans 12 residues. The germline V and J ends were trimmed by 3 bases and 7 bases, with 8 bases remaining between them. Germline CDR1 is SGDLS and CDR2 is YYNGEE. The CDR3 DNA reads TGTGCCAGCAGCGGTACACGGAACATTCAGTACTTC. This encodes CASSGTRNIQYF.

This chain uses TRBV12-2 with TRBJ2-7; the table's D call, TRBD1, has no DNA check behind it. TRBV12-2 is a pseudogene. The length of the CDR3 is 13 residues. The chain's CDR3 is CASRLGTGDEQYF. CDR3 DNA: TGTGCAAGTCGCTTAGGGACAGGGGACGAGCAGTACTTC.

The V and J genes are TRBV7-3 and TRBJ2-1; 11 nucleotides match TRBD2. Germline V gene lookup returns CDR1 SGHTA and CDR2 FQGTGA. The CDR3 extends over 16 amino acids. The V gene end was trimmed by 5 bases and the J gene end by 5 bases; junction bases not matched to a gene: 8. The CDR3 spells CASSPIAGGPHNEQFF. The CDR3 coding sequence is TGTGCCAGCAGCCCCATAGCGGGGGGGCCTCACAATGAGCAGTTCTTC.